These 26 T cell receptor beta chains originate from one sample sequenced in a study of patients and donors after allogeneic stem cell transplantation. TCRdb reprocessed the RT-PCR reads with MiXCR, giving one entry per CDR3 protein. The repertoire has approximately 200,000 distinct CDR3 sequences, around two fifths of them found once; the top ten carry less than 40%. The sequencing sample was made of blood, either unsorted or a sorted T cell fraction (not recorded which). These receptors were collected from a human donor who was either an allogeneic HSCT recipient or a stem cell or donor lymphocyte infusion donor (not recorded which). It is not recorded whose cells these are; they may come from a transplant donor.

The V and J genes are TRBV20-1 and TRBJ1-2, with D uncertain. From germline, CDR1 is DFQATT and CDR2 SNEGSKA (reference sequence). The CDR3 contains 12 residues. Trimming cost V 5 bases and J 3 bases, with 10 bases left between them. CDR3 DNA: TGCAGTGCTCCCACAGCGTACTATGGCTACACCTTC. Translated: CSAPTAYYGYTF.

The rearrangement links TRBV12-3 or TRBV12-4 to TRBJ1-2; D may be TRBD1 (5 bases). V was cut by 5 bases and J by 3 bases, with 16 bases left in between. The CDR3 sequence is 15 residues long. CDR3 protein: CASSPFEGLDYGYTF. CDR3 DNA: TGTGCCAGCAGTCCCTTCGAGGGGCTTGACTATGGCTACACCTTC.

This chain uses TRBV4-3 with TRBJ2-3; D unclear. The CDR3 length is 15 residues. CDR1 is LGHNA, CDR2 YSLEER, per germline. The V end was cut by 0 bases, the J end by 2 bases, with 9 bases between. The CDR3 loop is CASSQEDGYTDTQYF. CDR3 sequence (DNA): TGCGCCAGCAGCCAAGAGGACGGATACACAGATACGCAGTATTTT.

A few counts support this clonotype. V gene TRBV4-1 combines with J gene TRBJ1-6; 8 nucleotides agree with TRBD1. The V gene's germline CDR1 is MGHRA and CDR2 YSYEKL. The V gene end was trimmed by 0 bases and the J gene end by 7 bases; junction bases not matched to a gene: 11. The CDR3 has 18 residues. The CDR3 loop reads CASSQEIGRGRGNSPLHF. The CDR3 bases are TGCGCCAGCAGCCAAGAAATCGGCAGGGGGCGAGGAAATTCACCCCTCCACTTT.

The rearrangement joins TRBV20-1 to TRBJ2-7; tentatively, D is TRBD1 or TRBD2 (5 bases each). Deletions cut 6 bases from V and 1 base from J, with 10 bases between. The germline CDR1 and CDR2 sequences are DFQATT and SNEGSKA (reference sequence). The CDR3 sequence is 12 residues long. The CDR3 protein is CSAGTDSYEQYF. The CDR3 region has the DNA TGCAGTGCCGGGACCGATTCCTACGAGCAGTACTTC.

This clonotype was recorded a few times. V is TRBV12-3 or TRBV12-4 and J is TRBJ1-1, with no clear D. V was shortened by 1 base and J by 4 bases, with 13 bases between the two germline ends. This CDR3 spans 15 amino acids. CDR3: CASSLGIGLGTEAFF. The CDR3 region has the DNA TGTGCCAGCAGTTTAGGCATCGGCCTGGGCACTGAAGCTTTCTTT.

In its sample, this clonotype was seen a few times. This chain connects TRBV5-6 to TRBJ2-1, with TRBD1 as a possible D gene (5 bases). The V and J ends lost 4 bases and 10 bases respectively, with 24 bases between them. CDR1 is SGHDT, CDR2 YYEEEE, per germline. CDR3 length equals 16 residues. Here the CDR3 DNA reads TGTGCCAGCAGCATGTCCGACAGAAATGGTTTGGACGAGCAGTTCTTC. Protein sequence: CASSMSDRNGLDEQFF.

This clonotype has just a few counts. The V gene is TRBV5-1, the J gene TRBJ1-1; maybe TRBD1 (5 bases). There are 16 residues in the CDR3. The V and J ends lost 3 bases and 1 base respectively, with 16 bases between them. Germline V gene sequence: CDR1 SGHRS, CDR2 YFSETQ. In nucleotides, the CDR3 is TGCGCCAGCAGCTACCCGACAGAGCCAGGGAACACTGAAGCTTTCTTT. This sequence encodes CASSYPTEPGNTEAFF.

The chain uses TRBV15 and TRBJ1-1, with 9 bases matching TRBD1. V shed 2 bases, J shed 3 bases, and the junction held 16 bases outside the gene matches. This CDR3 spans 19 amino acids. The germline gives CDR1 LNHNV, CDR2 YYDKDF (reference sequence). CDR3 protein: CATSRLSPRTGAPYTEAFF. The CDR3 bases are TGTGCCACCAGCAGACTCTCCCCCCGGACAGGGGCTCCGTACACTGAAGCTTTCTTT.

This chain joins TRBV20-1 and TRBJ2-7, with D possibly being TRBD1 (6 bases). CDR3 length: 14 residues. Trimming stripped 1 base from V and 0 bases from J, with 10 bases between. Germline CDR1 is DFQATT and CDR2 is SNEGSKA (reference sequence). This chain's CDR3 is CSARADSLSYEQYF. CDR3 sequence (DNA): TGCAGTGCTAGAGCGGACAGCCTCTCCTACGAGCAGTACTTC.

This clonotype has just a few counts. V usage is TRBV24-1 and J usage is TRBJ1-2, with 7 bases lining up with TRBD1. Germline V lookup: CDR1 KGHDR, CDR2 SFDVKD. The CDR3 consists of 14 residues. V trimming: 3 bases; J trimming: 7 bases; junction bases outside the gene matches: 7. As DNA, the CDR3 is TGTGCCACCAGTGATAGGACAGGCGGAGGTGGCTACACCTTC. Its protein is CATSDRTGGGGYTF.

The rearrangement joins TRBV12-3 or TRBV12-4 to TRBJ1-2; tentatively, D is TRBD1 (6 bases). V lost 3 bases and J lost 7, with 15 bases in between. This CDR3 region has 14 residues. The CDR3 DNA sequence: TGTGCCAGCAGTTTCGGGGGCCCCTCGGTTGGCTACACCTTC. Translating gives CASSFGGPSVGYTF.

This clonotype was detected a few times. The chain is built from TRBV7-9 and TRBJ2-7, with 7 bases identical to TRBD2. J gave up 0 bases and V 1 base, and 6 bases lay outside the gene matches. The CDR3 covers 16 residues. The germline CDR1 and CDR2 sequences are SEHNR and FQNEAQ (reference sequence). The CDR3 nucleotides are TGTGCCAGCAGCTTAGTCCCAGCGGGGTACTCCTACGAGCAGTACTTC. Translated, it gives CASSLVPAGYSYEQYF.

The gene calls are TRBV28 and TRBJ1-3; D perhaps matches TRBD1 (6 bases). The CDR3 length is 17 residues. CDR1 MDHEN and CDR2 SYDVKM come from the germline V gene. V lost 6 bases to trimming and J lost 5 bases, with 23 bases between them. In DNA form, the CDR3 reads TGTGCCAGCAGCCGCCCGTGGGGGGACAATGCCAGAAACACCATATATTTT. This codes for CASSRPWGDNARNTIYF.

J is TRBJ1-1 and V is TRBV4-3, with D perhaps TRBD1 (5 bases). The CDR3 totals 18 residues. V was clipped by 0 bases and J by 5 bases, with 22 bases between them. Germline assignment: CDR1 LGHNA and CDR2 YSLEER. CDR3 sequence (DNA): TGCGCCAGCAGCCAAGATGGATTCGGCCCGGGGCGAGAGACTGAAGCTTTCTTT. This translates into CASSQDGFGPGRETEAFF.

The V call is TRBV6-2 or TRBV6-3, the J call TRBJ2-7; the match to TRBD1 covers 7 bases. Germline V lookup: CDR1 MNHEY, CDR2 SVGEGT. This CDR3 has 14 residues. Germline trimming cut 1 base from V and 3 bases from J; bases unmatched to any gene: 3. CDR3 nucleotide sequence: TGTGCCAGCAGTTACTTGGGACAGTTCTACGAGCAGTACTTC. This encodes CASSYLGQFYEQYF.

The chain combines TRBV4-1 with TRBJ2-7; no definite D call. Trimming cost V 0 bases and J 6 bases, with 9 bases left between them. The CDR3 runs 13 residues. Germline V gene lookup returns CDR1 MGHRA and CDR2 YSYEKL. The chain's CDR3 is CASSQDFSGEQYF. CDR3 DNA sequence: TGCGCCAGCAGCCAAGACTTCTCTGGCGAGCAGTACTTC.

This clonotype has a handful of counts. This sequence joins TRBV7-9 and TRBJ2-2, with 7 nucleotides matching TRBD1. The CDR3 totals 17 residues. V shed 5 bases, J shed 1 base, and the junction held 10 bases outside the gene matches. CDR1 SEHNR and CDR2 FQNEAQ come from the germline V gene (reference sequence). CDR3 residues: CASSGRYGTVNTGELFF. DNA of the CDR3: TGTGCCAGCAGCGGACGTTACGGGACAGTGAACACCGGGGAGCTGTTTTTT.

In its sample, this clonotype was seen a few times. V and J are TRBV5-6 and TRBJ1-6; weak D call: TRBD1 (5 bases). Trimming took 1 base from V and 8 from J, leaving 7 bases between them. Germline V lookup: CDR1 SGHDT, CDR2 YYEEEE. This CDR3 spans 13 amino acids. CDR3 nucleotide sequence: TGTGCCAGCAGCTTGACAGGTGATTCACCCCTCCACTTT. It specifies CASSLTGDSPLHF. Full variable domain (rest looked up from reference TRBV5-6 and TRBJ1-6): DAGVTQSPTHLIKTRGQQVTLRCSPKSGHDTVSWYQQALGQGPQFIFQYYEEEERQRGNFPDRFSGHQFPNYSSELNVNALLLGDSALYLCASSLTGDSPLHFGNGTRLTVT.

The gene calls are TRBV6-2 or TRBV6-3 and TRBJ1-1, with D tentatively TRBD1 (5 bases). Germline-derived CDR1 and CDR2 are MNHEY and SVGEGT. The CDR3 loop spans 19 amino acids. V lost 2 bases and J 3 bases, leaving 25 bases between the germline ends. CDR3 in DNA: TGTGCCAGCAGTTACGGGACTTGGGTTCCGGGGGTAGGAGACACTGAAGCTTTCTTT. Amino acid sequence: CASSYGTWVPGVGDTEAFF.

This clonotype was picked up a small number of times. This chain uses TRBV30 with TRBJ2-1; 11 bases agree with TRBD2. The CDR3 is made up of 15 amino acids. CDR1 is GTSNPN and CDR2 is SVGIG in the germline V gene (reference sequence). The V gene end was trimmed by 0 bases and the J gene end by 9 bases; junction bases not matched to a gene: 7. The CDR3 DNA follows: TGTGCCTGGAGTGTACGGCTAGCGGGAGGCGCTGAGCAGTTCTTC. Amino acids: CAWSVRLAGGAEQFF. The full variable domain, with the rest looked up from reference TRBV30 and TRBJ2-1, is SQTIHQWPATLVQPVGSPLSLECTVEGTSNPNLYWYRQAAGRGLQLLFYSVGIGQISSEVPQNLSASRPQDRQFILSSKKLLLSDSGFYLCAWSVRLAGGAEQFFGPGTRLTVL.

This clonotype was detected a few times. The CDR3 region has the DNA TGTGCCATCAGTGAGAGGGTCGGGGTGGACTATGGCTACACCTTC. Amino acid sequence: CAISERVGVDYGYTF. This chain joins TRBV10-3 and TRBJ1-2; unclear D gene. The CDR3 sequence is 15 residues long. Germline CDR1 is ENHRY and CDR2 is SYGVKD. The ends were cut back, 2 bases at V and 3 bases at J, with 13 bases in the middle.

The chain employs TRBV27 and TRBJ2-5; 8 nucleotides agree with TRBD2. The CDR3 sequence is 14 residues long. V trimming: 5 bases; J trimming: 4 bases; junction bases outside the gene matches: 6. Germline V gives CDR1 MNHEY, CDR2 SMNVEV (reference sequence). The CDR3 sequence: CASSPFAGGETQYF. CDR3 nucleotides: TGTGCCAGCAGTCCTTTCGCGGGGGGAGAGACCCAGTACTTC.

This clonotype was seen once. The chain couples TRBV20-1 to TRBJ1-1; the match to TRBD1 covers 8 bases. V trimming: 2 bases; J trimming: 2 bases; junction bases outside the gene matches: 10. This CDR3 spans 16 amino acids. CDR1 and CDR2 (germline): DFQATT, SNEGSKA (reference sequence). As DNA, the CDR3 is TGCAGTGCTAGAAACAACGGACAGGGAAGTAACACTGAAGCTTTCTTT. It codes for CSARNNGQGSNTEAFF.

The sample holds a few counts of this clonotype. The genes are TRBV12-3 or TRBV12-4 and TRBJ1-2; no clear D gene. The CDR3 runs 13 residues. Between the trimmed V and J ends, which lost 2 bases and 8 bases, there was a span of 12 bases. CDR3 residues: CASSLSGGGGYTF. The CDR3 region has the DNA TGTGCCAGCAGTTTATCAGGCGGAGGCGGCTACACCTTC.

This clonotype was picked up one time. V and J are TRBV7-2 and TRBJ1-1; unclear D gene. Trimming cost V 4 bases and J 0 bases, with 15 bases left between them. Germline-derived CDR1 and CDR2 are SGHTA and FQGNSA. CDR3 length: 16 amino acids. The CDR3 loop is CASSWEAGRLNTEAFF. The CDR3 nucleotides read TGTGCCAGCAGCTGGGAGGCGGGCAGGTTGAACACTGAAGCTTTCTTT.